These 29 T cell receptor beta chains originate from one sample sequenced in a study of blood T cell repertoires in COVID-19. TCRdb's table, derived via immunoSEQ multiplex PCR, lists solely in-frame clones and lacks some. The sample consists of roughly 350,000 clones, roughly 90% of them appearing once. Sample: peripheral blood. The receptors originated from a woman aged 45-59 years with active or convalescent COVID-19.

This clone appeared a few times. This chain uses TRBV11-2 with TRBJ1-1; the D is unclear. This CDR3 spans 14 amino acids. V lost 5 bases, J lost 6 bases, and 16 bases lay in between. The germline gives CDR1 SGHAT, CDR2 FQNNGV. CDR3: CASSPGWNGSEAFF. DNA for the CDR3: TGTGCCAGCAGCCCCGGGTGGAACGGCTCTGAAGCTTTCTTT.

Here the CDR3 reads CASRMASGAGELFF. The CDR3 DNA reads as TGTGCCAGCAGAATGGCTAGCGGGGCCGGGGAGCTGTTTTTT. The chain links TRBV27 to TRBJ2-2; 9 bases are shared with TRBD2. From germline, CDR1 is MNHEY and CDR2 SMNVEV (reference sequence). The CDR3 length is 14 residues. V lost 6 bases and J lost 6; bases outside the gene matches: 5.

This clone is a singleton in its sample. The chain recombines TRBV24-1 with TRBJ1-5; no definite D call. Germline values: CDR1 KGHDR, CDR2 SFDVKD. Trimming pared 9 bases from V and 2 bases from J, leaving 22 bases between. CDR3 size: 17 residues. CDR3 amino acids: CATEPTGSPMGNQPQHF. Here the CDR3 DNA reads TGTGCCACCGAACCTACCGGGAGCCCGATGGGCAATCAGCCCCAGCATTTT.

This sequence joins TRBV6-2 or TRBV6-3 and TRBJ2-2; 11 bases are shared with TRBD2. V dropped 2 bases and J dropped 5; count of bases not matched to a gene: 16. Looked up from germline, CDR1 is MNHEY and CDR2 is SVGEGT. CDR3 length: 20 residues. CDR3 protein: CASSYPGTSGSFRFTGELFF. The CDR3 region has the DNA TGTGCCAGCAGTTACCCTGGAACTAGCGGGAGTTTCCGTTTTACCGGGGAGCTGTTTTTT.

This chain connects TRBV5-1 to TRBJ1-5; D gene unclear. This CDR3 has 15 residues. V dropped 4 bases and J dropped 0 bases, with 11 bases sitting between them. CDR1 is SGHRS and CDR2 is YFSETQ in the germline V gene. CDR3 in amino acids: CASSPGHNSNQPQHF. Written as DNA, the CDR3 is TGCGCCAGCAGCCCGGGTCACAATAGCAATCAGCCCCAGCATTTT.

This chain joins TRBV11-2 and TRBJ2-7; 10 bases are a match to TRBD1. This CDR3 comprises 16 residues. CDR1 SGHAT and CDR2 FQNNGV come from the germline V gene. The ends lost 3 bases at V and 7 bases at J; junction bases unmatched: 12. In DNA form, the CDR3 reads TGTGCCAGCAGCTTCAGACAGGGGGCTGGCCTTAGGGAGCAGTACTTC. It yields the protein CASSFRQGAGLREQYF.

This chain uses TRBV5-1 with TRBJ1-2, with D perhaps TRBD1 (5 bases). Germline loops: CDR1 SGHRS, CDR2 YFSETQ. There are 14 residues in the CDR3. Trimming removed 1 base at V and 1 base at J, with 8 bases between. DNA of the CDR3: TGCGCCAGCAGCTTGATTGACAGTAACTATGGCTACACCTTC. Translation: CASSLIDSNYGYTF.

The rearrangement joins TRBV15 to TRBJ2-7; D remains unclear. CDR3 length equals 17 residues. The germline CDR1 and CDR2 sequences are LNHNV and YYDKDF (reference sequence). Between the trimmed V and J ends, which lost 0 bases and 3 bases, there was a span of 18 bases. CDR3: CATSRDRRSLQNYEQYF. The CDR3, as DNA: TGTGCCACCAGCAGAGATCGGCGGAGCCTGCAGAACTACGAGCAGTACTTC.

The genes are TRBV19 and TRBJ2-7; TRBD2 might be the D (5 bases). The CDR3 is made up of 13 amino acids. Trimming stripped 3 bases from V and 4 bases from J, with 10 bases between. CDR1 is LNHDA and CDR2 is SQIVND in the germline V gene (reference sequence). This CDR3 reads CASSINRGYEQYF. DNA of the CDR3: TGTGCCAGTAGTATCAATCGCGGGTACGAGCAGTACTTC.

The J gene is TRBJ1-5, the V gene TRBV2, with D possibly being TRBD1 (6 bases). CDR3 length equals 14 residues. V lost 4 bases and J lost 4, with 11 bases in between. The germline V gene has CDR1 SNHLY and CDR2 FYNNEI. DNA of the CDR3: TGTGCCAGCAGTGCACAGGGATTTAATCAGCCCCAGCATTTT. Translated: CASSAQGFNQPQHF.

V usage is TRBV19 and J usage is TRBJ1-2, with D possibly matching TRBD1 (6 bases). Germline V gene lookup returns CDR1 LNHDA and CDR2 SQIVND (reference sequence). V gave up 4 bases and J gave up 3 bases, with 15 bases separating them. The CDR3 consists of 15 residues. The CDR3 sequence: CASSRTSGEDYGYTF. The CDR3 DNA is TGTGCCAGTAGTAGGACTTCAGGGGAAGACTATGGCTACACCTTC.

The chain employs TRBV3-1 (or the pseudogene TRBV3-2) and TRBJ2-4, with 7 bases lining up with TRBD1. The CDR3 consists of 15 residues. V was pared by 4 bases and J by 2 bases, with 5 bases of the junction left unmatched. Germline values: CDR1 LGHDT, CDR2 YNNKEL (reference sequence). As DNA, the CDR3 is TGTGCCAGCAGCCCCAGGGGGACACCCAAAAACATTCAGTACTTC. Protein product: CASSPRGTPKNIQYF.

The chain is built from TRBV15 and TRBJ2-1; a possible D gene is TRBD2 (6 bases). Germline V gives CDR1 LNHNV, CDR2 YYDKDF (reference sequence). The V and J ends lost 6 bases and 12 bases respectively, with 15 bases between them. CDR3 size: 12 residues. The CDR3 nucleotides are TGTGCCACCAGAAGGGAGGTGGGGACGCAGTTCTTC. Translated: CATRREVGTQFF. The variable domain in full, with the rest retrieved from reference TRBV15 and TRBJ2-1, is DAMVIQNPRYQVTQFGKPVTLSCSQTLNHNVMYWYQQKSSQAPKLLFHYYDKDFNNEADTPDNFQSRRPNTSFCFLDIRSPGLGDTAMYLCATRREVGTQFFGPGTRLTVL.

This clone was picked up one time. The chain carries TRBV30 and TRBJ2-4, with D hard to call. Trimming pared 3 bases from V and 10 bases from J, leaving 13 bases between. The CDR3 length is 12 residues. CDR1 is GTSNPN and CDR2 is SVGIG in the germline V gene (reference sequence). The CDR3 protein is CAWSASTEIQYF. DNA for the CDR3: TGTGCCTGGAGCGCCTCCACGGAGATTCAGTACTTC.

A few counts support this clone. This chain joins TRBV4-2 and TRBJ1-1; D gene ambiguous. The germline V and J ends were trimmed by 1 base and 5 bases, with 8 bases remaining between them. The germline V gene encodes CDR1 LGHNA and CDR2 YNFKEQ. The CDR3 length is 13 residues. DNA for the CDR3: TGTGCCAGCAGCCAAGGTGGGAGTACTGAAGCTTTCTTT. Translation gives CASSQGGSTEAFF.

The chain has TRBV3-1 (or the pseudogene TRBV3-2) and TRBJ2-7, with D possibly being TRBD1 (6 bases). The V and J ends lost 0 bases and 5 bases respectively, with 14 bases between them. CDR3 length: 15 amino acids. Germline V gene lookup returns CDR1 LGHDT and CDR2 YNNKEL (reference sequence). This CDR3 reads CASSQESGVNHEQYF. CDR3 coding DNA: TGTGCCAGCAGCCAAGAATCAGGGGTGAATCACGAGCAGTACTTC.

The chain couples TRBV7-2 to TRBJ1-5, with a weak D call TRBD1 (6 bases). V dropped 3 bases and J dropped 4 bases, with 10 bases sitting between them. Germline V gene sequence: CDR1 SGHTA, CDR2 FQGNSA. The CDR3 sequence is 14 residues long. The CDR3 loop is CASSFVQGNQPQHF. In DNA, the CDR3 is TGTGCCAGCAGCTTTGTACAGGGAAATCAGCCCCAGCATTTT.

This rearrangement joins TRBV28 to TRBJ1-5; D gene unclear. Trimming removed 4 bases at V and 1 base at J, with 8 bases between. This CDR3 region has 14 residues. The germline gives CDR1 MDHEN, CDR2 SYDVKM. CDR3 nucleotides: TGTGCCAGCAGTTATGGGCGAAGCAATCAGCCCCAGCATTTT. Its protein product is CASSYGRSNQPQHF.

V is TRBV19 and J is TRBJ1-3; D is undetermined. Deletions cut 7 bases from V and 0 bases from J, with 10 bases between. Per the germline V gene, CDR1 is LNHDA and CDR2 is SQIVND (reference sequence). This CDR3 region has 14 residues. The CDR3 here is CASIGVSSGNTIYF. The CDR3 nucleotides read TGTGCCAGTATCGGAGTGAGCTCTGGAAACACCATATATTTT.

About this clone: The same CDR3 also results from other DNA sequences found in this sample. V is TRBV19 and J is TRBJ2-7; 11 bases align to TRBD1. CDR1 is LNHDA and CDR2 is SQIVND in the germline V gene (reference sequence). V lost 5 bases to trimming and J lost 2 bases; unmatched junction nucleotides: 2. The CDR3 is made up of 14 amino acids. The chain's CDR3 is CASSPGQGAYEQYF. DNA for the CDR3: TGTGCCAGTAGTCCGGGACAGGGGGCCTACGAGCAGTACTTC.

The chain combines TRBV4-1 with TRBJ2-5, with TRBD2 identical over 9 bases. Germline V CDR1 and CDR2: MGHRA, YSYEKL. The J segment lost 1 base and the V segment lost 0 bases, leaving 6 bases of the junction unmatched. The CDR3 spans 17 residues. The DNA for the CDR3 is TGCGCCAGCAGCCAAGATGGGGTAGCGGGGGTCCAAGAGACCCAGTACTTC. This codes for CASSQDGVAGVQETQYF.

The CDR3 DNA reads as TGTGCCAGCAGCCAAGAGAGACAGCGCAATGAGCAGTTCTTC. The encoded protein is CASSQERQRNEQFF. The chain recombines TRBV3-1 (or the pseudogene TRBV3-2) with TRBJ2-1; D is perhaps TRBD1 (5 bases). The germline V and J ends were trimmed by 0 bases and 6 bases, with 9 bases remaining between them. This CDR3 has 14 residues. Germline CDR1 LGHDT, CDR2 YNNKEL (reference sequence).

This clone has only a few counts. The genes are TRBV4-1 and TRBJ1-1, with a weak D call TRBD1 (6 bases). The V gene's germline CDR1 is MGHRA and CDR2 YSYEKL. V lost 0 bases to trimming and J lost 4 bases, with 18 bases between them. The CDR3 is 17 amino acids. CDR3 sequence: CASSQEGPSGGGTEAFF. CDR3 coding DNA: TGCGCCAGCAGCCAAGAGGGCCCTTCGGGGGGCGGCACTGAAGCTTTCTTT.

The chain employs TRBV29-1 and TRBJ2-1; 8 bases align to TRBD1. CDR1 and CDR2 (germline): SQVTM, ANQGSEA. The CDR3 spans 15 residues. J lost 0 bases, V lost 4 bases, and 5 bases had no gene match. Written as DNA, the CDR3 is TGCAGCGTTGCGGGACAGGCGAGCTCCTACAATGAGCAGTTCTTC. It codes for CSVAGQASSYNEQFF.

The rearrangement uses TRBV10-2 and TRBJ1-6; the D gene is possibly TRBD1 (6 bases). CDR1 is WSHSY and CDR2 is SAAADI in the germline V gene. The ends were cut back, 3 bases at V and 10 bases at J, with 10 bases in the middle. The CDR3 totals 13 residues. CDR3 DNA sequence: TGCGCCAGCAGTGACAGGGGAAGATCACCCCTCCACTTT. It is translated as CASSDRGRSPLHF.

The gene calls are TRBV6-5 and TRBJ2-2, with D perhaps matching TRBD2 (5 bases). Trimming pared 3 bases from V and 6 bases from J, leaving 8 bases between. CDR3 length: 13 amino acids. The germline V gene has CDR1 MNHEY and CDR2 SVGAGI. The CDR3 sequence: CASSYSGSGELFF. The CDR3 region has the DNA TGTGCCAGCAGTTATTCGGGGTCCGGGGAGCTGTTTTTT.

The rearrangement links TRBV11-2 to TRBJ2-1, with a possible D match to TRBD2 (6 bases). CDR3 length: 16 amino acids. Per the germline V gene, CDR1 is SGHAT and CDR2 is FQNNGV. V lost 4 bases and J 4 bases, leaving 17 bases between the germline ends. The CDR3 nucleotides are TGTGCCAGCAGCTCCGGAGGCAGGCGGGGTTACAATGAGCAGTTCTTC. This translates into CASSSGGRRGYNEQFF. Full variable domain (rest looked up from reference TRBV11-2 and TRBJ2-1): EAGVAQSPRYKIIEKRQSVAFWCNPISGHATLYWYQQILGQGPKLLIQFQNNGVVDDSQLPKDRFSAERLKGVDSTLKIQPAKLEDSAVYLCASSSGGRRGYNEQFFGPGTRLTVL.

V usage is TRBV19 and J usage is TRBJ1-1; 10 bases are a match to TRBD1. The CDR3 is made up of 15 amino acids. Trimming cost V 5 bases and J 3 bases; bases outside gene matches: 6. CDR1 and CDR2 from the germline V gene are LNHDA and SQIVND (reference sequence). The CDR3 DNA reads as TGTGCCAGTAGTCCCGGGACAGGGGTGGACACTGAAGCTTTCTTT. Residues: CASSPGTGVDTEAFF.

The chain has TRBV5-1 and TRBJ1-1; a possible D gene is TRBD1 (6 bases). With 2 bases removed from V and 6 bases from J, the gap between germline ends came to 14 bases. The CDR3 consists of 14 residues. CDR1 and CDR2 from the germline V gene are SGHRS and YFSETQ. The CDR3 nucleotides read TGCGCCAGCAGCTTTGTTCTAGGGGGATCTGAAGCTTTCTTT. This translates into CASSFVLGGSEAFF.